Listed here is a single T cell receptor (beta chain). The target antigen is unknown. The data originate from a study of graft-versus-host responses after intestinal transplantation. The CDR3 covers 16 residues. V shed 1 base, J shed 5 bases, and the junction held 9 bases outside the gene matches. Germline CDR1 MGHRA, CDR2 YSYEKL. Study-wide points: Graft-versus-host to host-versus-graft clonal ratios in allografts were high in patients with graft-donor T cell macrochimerism. Maximum circulating GvH clone levels tracked with early post-transplant HvG decreases.

Libraries were prepared by immunoSEQ multiplex PCR; TCRdb keeps only in-frame clonotypes and omits some of them. The sample yields 37,000 or so clones, 91% seen once. The sequence was collected from a human patient who received an intestinal transplant, so some T cells may come from the graft donor. The source was PBMCs, collected 300 to 320 days after intestinal transplant. The V and J genes are TRBV4-1 and TRBJ2-5, with 8 bases identical to TRBD1. The CDR3 DNA reads as TGCGCCAGCAGCCAAGGGCTGGACAGGGTGGTTGAGACCCAGTACTTC. Its protein is CASSQGLDRVVETQYF.